The rows below give T cell receptor beta chains drawn from one sample of a study of type 1 and type 2 diabetes patients. TCRdb used MiXCR to reprocess the multiplex PCR reads, holding one entry per CDR3 protein. The table lists a few hundred thousand distinct CDR3 sequences, 45% to 60% of them singletons, with about an eighth in the top ten. The sample taken for sequencing was peripheral blood mononuclear cells (PBMCs). Every receptor here comes from a man aged 18 to 30 with type 2 diabetes. Both conserved end residues are trimmed from each CDR3. Where a row states a size, it is once, few, many or the class of an expanded clone; other rows omit it.

clone_size	v_call	cdr3_aa
few	TRBV15	ATSRDTPQPQH
once	TRBV6-1	ASGGTGLYEQY
few	TRBV7-2	ASSLEPYGEQY
-	TRBV4-1	ASSQGLAGVEQY
few	TRBV6-6	ASSSWRGQGDEKLF
-	TRBV15	ATSSGPGGDQPRH
-	TRBV28	ASRPGLAGIGELF
few	TRBV6-6	ASLSVAGTEAF
few	TRBV19	ASSLRTGGLNEQY
-	TRBV19	ASRTSRTNYNEQF
-	TRBV28	ASSLYGRGSYGYT
-	TRBV2	ASSPYDNEQF
-	TRBV27	ASSPSPWRAYTDTQY
-	TRBV9	ASSVDGRKAF
-	TRBV7-3	ASSRGQGPSGANVLT
-	TRBV27	ASSLSGGPEAF
few	TRBV9	ASSVGGVSGDTQY
-	TRBV7-3	ASSPHGQGSGANVLT
few	TRBV20-1	SARSGQSSYNEQF
many	TRBV15	ATSRDGDWEQY
few	TRBV6-5	ASSYTGTGGYEQY
-	TRBV7-3	ASSPTGRAEAF
-	TRBV15	ATSINLSGEQY
few	TRBV20-1	SASSRAYEQY
few	TRBV14	ASSQGARGDGYT
-	TRBV20-1	SARGSPSVGSYEQY
many	TRBV25-1	ASSDTGQGFEKLF
-	TRBV19	ASSIRDSLPTYGYT